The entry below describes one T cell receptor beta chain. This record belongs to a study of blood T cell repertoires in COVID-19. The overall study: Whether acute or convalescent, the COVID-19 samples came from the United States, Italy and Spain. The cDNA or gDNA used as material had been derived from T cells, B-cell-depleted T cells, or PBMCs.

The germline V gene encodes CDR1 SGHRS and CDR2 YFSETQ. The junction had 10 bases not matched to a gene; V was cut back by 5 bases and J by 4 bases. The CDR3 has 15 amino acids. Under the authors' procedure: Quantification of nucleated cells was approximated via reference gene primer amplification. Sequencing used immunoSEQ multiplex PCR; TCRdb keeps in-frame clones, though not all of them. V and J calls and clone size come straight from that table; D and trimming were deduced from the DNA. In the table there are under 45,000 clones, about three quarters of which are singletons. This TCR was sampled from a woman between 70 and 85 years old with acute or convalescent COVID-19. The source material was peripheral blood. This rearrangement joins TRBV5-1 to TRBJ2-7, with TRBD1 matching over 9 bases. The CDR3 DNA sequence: TGCGCCAGCAGGCCAACAGGGGGCGCCGGGTACGAGCAGTACTTC. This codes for CASRPTGGAGYEQYF.